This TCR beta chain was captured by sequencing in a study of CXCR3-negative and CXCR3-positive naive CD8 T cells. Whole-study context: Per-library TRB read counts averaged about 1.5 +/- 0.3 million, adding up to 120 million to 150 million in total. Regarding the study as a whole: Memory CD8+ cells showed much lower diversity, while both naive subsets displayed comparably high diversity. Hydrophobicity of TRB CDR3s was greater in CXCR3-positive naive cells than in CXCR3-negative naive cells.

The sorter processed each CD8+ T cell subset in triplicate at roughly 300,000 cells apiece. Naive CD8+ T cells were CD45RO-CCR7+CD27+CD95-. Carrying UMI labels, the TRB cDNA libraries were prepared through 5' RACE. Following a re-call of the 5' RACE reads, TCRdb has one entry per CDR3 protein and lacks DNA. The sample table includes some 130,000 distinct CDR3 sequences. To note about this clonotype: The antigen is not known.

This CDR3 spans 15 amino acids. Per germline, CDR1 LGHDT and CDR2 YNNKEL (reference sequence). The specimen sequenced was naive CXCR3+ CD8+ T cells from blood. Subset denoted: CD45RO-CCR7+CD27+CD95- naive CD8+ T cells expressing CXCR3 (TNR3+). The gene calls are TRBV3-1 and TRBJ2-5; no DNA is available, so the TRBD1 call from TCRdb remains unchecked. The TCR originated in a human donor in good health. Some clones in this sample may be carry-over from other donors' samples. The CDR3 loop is CASSPRWGERETQYF.